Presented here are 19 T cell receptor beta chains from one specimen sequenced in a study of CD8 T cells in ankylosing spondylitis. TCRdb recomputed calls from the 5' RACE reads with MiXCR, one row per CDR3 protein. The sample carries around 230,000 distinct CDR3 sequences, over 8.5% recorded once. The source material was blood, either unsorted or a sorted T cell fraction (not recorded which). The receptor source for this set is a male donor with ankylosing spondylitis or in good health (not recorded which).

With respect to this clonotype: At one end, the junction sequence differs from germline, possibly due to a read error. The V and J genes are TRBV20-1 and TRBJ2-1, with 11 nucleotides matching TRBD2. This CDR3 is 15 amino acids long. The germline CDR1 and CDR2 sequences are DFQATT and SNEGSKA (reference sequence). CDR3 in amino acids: CSPRALAGARNEQFF. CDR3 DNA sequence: TGCAGTCCTAGGGCACTAGCGGGAGCGAGGAATGAGCAGTTCTTC.

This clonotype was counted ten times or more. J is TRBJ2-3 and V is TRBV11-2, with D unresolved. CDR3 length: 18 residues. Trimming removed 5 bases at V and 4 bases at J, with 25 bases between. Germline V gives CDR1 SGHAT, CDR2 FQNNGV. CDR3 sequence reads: CASSPTRVLGMIPDTQYF. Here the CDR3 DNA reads TGTGCCAGCAGCCCGACAAGAGTATTGGGGATGATCCCAGATACGCAGTATTTT.

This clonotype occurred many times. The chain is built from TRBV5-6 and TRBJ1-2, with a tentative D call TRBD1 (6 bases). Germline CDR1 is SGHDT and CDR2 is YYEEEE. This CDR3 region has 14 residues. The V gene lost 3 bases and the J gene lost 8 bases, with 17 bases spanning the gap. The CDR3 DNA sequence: TGTGCCAGCAGCTGGGTACGGAACAGGGCCGGCTACACCTTC. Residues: CASSWVRNRAGYTF.

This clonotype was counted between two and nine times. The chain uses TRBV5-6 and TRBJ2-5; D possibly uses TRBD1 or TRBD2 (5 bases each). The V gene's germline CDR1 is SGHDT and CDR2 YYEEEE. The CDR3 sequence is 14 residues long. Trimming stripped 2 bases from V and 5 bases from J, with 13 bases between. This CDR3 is CASSFRDQVETQYF. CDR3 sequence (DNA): TGTGCCAGCAGCTTTAGGGACCAGGTCGAGACCCAGTACTTC.

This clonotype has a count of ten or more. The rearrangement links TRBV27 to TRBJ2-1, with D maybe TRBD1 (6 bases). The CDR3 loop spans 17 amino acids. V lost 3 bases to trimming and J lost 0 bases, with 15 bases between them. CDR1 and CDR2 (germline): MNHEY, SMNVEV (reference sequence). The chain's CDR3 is CASSFPGTGSSYNEQFF. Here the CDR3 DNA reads TGTGCCAGCAGTTTCCCCGGAACAGGGAGCTCCTACAATGAGCAGTTCTTC.

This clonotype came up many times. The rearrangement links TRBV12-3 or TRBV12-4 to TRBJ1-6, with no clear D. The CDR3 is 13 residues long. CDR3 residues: CASLRGEGSPLHF. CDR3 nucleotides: TGTGCTTCGCTGCGGGGTGAAGGTTCACCCCTCCACTTT.

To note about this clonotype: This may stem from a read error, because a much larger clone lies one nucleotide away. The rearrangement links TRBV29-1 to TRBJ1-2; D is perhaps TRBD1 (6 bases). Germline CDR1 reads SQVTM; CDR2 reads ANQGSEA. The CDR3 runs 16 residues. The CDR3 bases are TGCAGCGTTGAAGAGGGGATGGTGGGGGGCTCTTATGGCTACCCCTTC. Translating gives CSVEEGMVGGSYGYPF.

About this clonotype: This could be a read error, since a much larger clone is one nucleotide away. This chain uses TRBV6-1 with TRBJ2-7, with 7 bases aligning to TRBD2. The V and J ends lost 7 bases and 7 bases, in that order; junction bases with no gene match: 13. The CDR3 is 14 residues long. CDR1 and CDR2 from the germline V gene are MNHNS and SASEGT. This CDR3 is CASIDSGGVGEQYF. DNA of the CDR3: TGTGCCAGCATCGACTCGGGAGGTGTCGGGGAGCAGTACTTC.

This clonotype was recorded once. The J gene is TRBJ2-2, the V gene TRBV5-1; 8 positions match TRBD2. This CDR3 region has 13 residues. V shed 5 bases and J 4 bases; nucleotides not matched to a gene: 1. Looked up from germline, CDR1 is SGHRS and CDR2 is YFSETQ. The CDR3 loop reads CASRTSATGELFF. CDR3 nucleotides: TGCGCCAGCAGGACTAGCGCCACCGGGGAGCTGTTTTTT.

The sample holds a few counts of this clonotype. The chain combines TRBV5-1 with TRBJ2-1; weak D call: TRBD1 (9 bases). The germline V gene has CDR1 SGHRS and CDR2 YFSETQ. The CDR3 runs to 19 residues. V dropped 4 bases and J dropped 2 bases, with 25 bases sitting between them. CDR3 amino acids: CASSPGDRVHGRAYNEQFF. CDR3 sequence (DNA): TGCGCCAGCAGCCCGGGGGACAGGGTTCACGGGAGGGCCTACAATGAGCAGTTCTTC.

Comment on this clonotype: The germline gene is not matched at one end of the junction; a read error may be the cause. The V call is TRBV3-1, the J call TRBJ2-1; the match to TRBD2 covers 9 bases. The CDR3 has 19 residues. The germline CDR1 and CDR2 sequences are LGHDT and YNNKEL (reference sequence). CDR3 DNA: TGTGCCTGCAGTCCCAGCGGGACTAGCATAATTTTAGGAGATAATGAGCAGTTCTTC. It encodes CACSPSGTSIILGDNEQFF.

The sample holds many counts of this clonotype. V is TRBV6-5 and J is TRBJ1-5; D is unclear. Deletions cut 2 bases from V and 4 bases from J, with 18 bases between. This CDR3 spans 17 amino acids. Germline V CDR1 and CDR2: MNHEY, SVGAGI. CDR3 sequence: CASSYGPRGRENQPQHF. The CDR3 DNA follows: TGTGCCAGCAGTTACGGACCCCGAGGTCGGGAGAATCAGCCCCAGCATTTT.

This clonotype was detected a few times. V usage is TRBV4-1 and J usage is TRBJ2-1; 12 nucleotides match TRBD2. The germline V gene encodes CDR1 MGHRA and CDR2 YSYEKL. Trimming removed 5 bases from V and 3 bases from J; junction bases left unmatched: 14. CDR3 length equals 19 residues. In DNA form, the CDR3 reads TGCGCCAGCAGCAAGGGACTAGCGGGCTTCGGAGGGGACTACAATGAGCAGTTCTTC. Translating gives CASSKGLAGFGGDYNEQFF.

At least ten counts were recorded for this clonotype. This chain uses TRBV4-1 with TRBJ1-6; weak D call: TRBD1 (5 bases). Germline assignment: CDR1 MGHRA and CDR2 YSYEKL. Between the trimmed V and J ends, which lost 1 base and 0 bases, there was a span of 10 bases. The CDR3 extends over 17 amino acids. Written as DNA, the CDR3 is TGCGCCAGCAGCCAAGCCCCAGGGAGCTCCTATAATTCACCCCTCCACTTT. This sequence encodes CASSQAPGSSYNSPLHF.

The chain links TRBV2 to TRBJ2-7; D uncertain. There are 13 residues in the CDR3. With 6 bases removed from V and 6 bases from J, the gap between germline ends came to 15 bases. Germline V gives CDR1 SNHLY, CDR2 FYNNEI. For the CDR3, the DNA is TGTGCCAGCAGAGACCCCCACGGCGGCGAGCAGTACTTC. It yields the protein CASRDPHGGEQYF. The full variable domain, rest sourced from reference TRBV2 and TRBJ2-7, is EPEVTQTPSHQVTQMGQEVILRCVPISNHLYFYWYRQILGQKVEFLVSFYNNEISEKSEIFDDQFSVERPDGSNFTLKIRSTKLEDSAMYFCASRDPHGGEQYFGPGTRLTVT.

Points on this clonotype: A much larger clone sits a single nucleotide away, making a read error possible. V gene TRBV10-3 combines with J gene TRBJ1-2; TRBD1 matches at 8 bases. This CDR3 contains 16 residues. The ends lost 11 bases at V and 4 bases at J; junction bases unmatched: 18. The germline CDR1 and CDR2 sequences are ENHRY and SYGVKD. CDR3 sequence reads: CAVTDRQGAVSYGYTF. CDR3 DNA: TGTGCCGTCACGGACAGGCAGGGGGCCGTGAGCTATGGCTACACCTTC.

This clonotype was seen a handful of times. In DNA, the CDR3 is TGTGCCAGCAGCTTTGTTTCTCGTGGGGAGACCCAGTACTTC. Its translation is CASSFVSRGETQYF. The chain recombines TRBV7-2 with TRBJ2-5; no clear D gene. Germline CDR1 reads SGHTA; CDR2 reads FQGNSA. The CDR3 loop spans 14 amino acids. Between the trimmed V and J ends, which lost 3 bases and 5 bases, there was a span of 13 bases.

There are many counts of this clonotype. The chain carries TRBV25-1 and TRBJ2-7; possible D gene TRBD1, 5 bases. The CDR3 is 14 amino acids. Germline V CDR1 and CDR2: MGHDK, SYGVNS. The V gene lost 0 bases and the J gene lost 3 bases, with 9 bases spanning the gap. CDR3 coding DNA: TGTGCCAGCAGTGAATATGGCCAGGGCTACGAGCAGTACTTC. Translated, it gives CASSEYGQGYEQYF.

CDR3 sequence (DNA): TGTGCCAGCAGCCTTGGACAGGGAACGGTCATCGAGCAGTTCTTC. Its protein is CASSLGQGTVIEQFF. This chain joins TRBV7-9 and TRBJ2-1; 8 positions agree with TRBD1. Germline V gene data show CDR1 as SEHNR and CDR2 as FQNEAQ (reference sequence). Losses at the gene ends were 5 bases for V and 10 bases for J; bases not matched to a gene: 13. The CDR3 extends over 15 amino acids.